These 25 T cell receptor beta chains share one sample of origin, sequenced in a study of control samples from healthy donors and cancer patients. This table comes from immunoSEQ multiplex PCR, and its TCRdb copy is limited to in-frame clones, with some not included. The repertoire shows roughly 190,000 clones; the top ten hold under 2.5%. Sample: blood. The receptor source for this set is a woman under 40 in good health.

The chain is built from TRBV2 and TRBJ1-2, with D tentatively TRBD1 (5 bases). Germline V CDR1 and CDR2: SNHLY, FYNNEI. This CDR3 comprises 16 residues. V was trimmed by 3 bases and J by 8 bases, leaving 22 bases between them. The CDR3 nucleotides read TGTGCCAGCAGTGAGAGATCGCCAGGGCTAGGAAAGGGCTACACCTTC. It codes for CASSERSPGLGKGYTF. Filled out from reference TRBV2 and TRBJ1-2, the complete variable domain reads EPEVTQTPSHQVTQMGQEVILRCVPISNHLYFYWYRQILGQKVEFLVSFYNNEISEKSEIFDDQFSVERPDGSNFTLKIRSTKLEDSAMYFCASSERSPGLGKGYTFGSGTRLTVV.

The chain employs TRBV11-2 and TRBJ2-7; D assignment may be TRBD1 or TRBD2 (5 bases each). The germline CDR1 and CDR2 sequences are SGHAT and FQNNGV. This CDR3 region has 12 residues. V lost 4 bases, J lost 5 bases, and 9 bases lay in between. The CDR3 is CASSSSGHEQYF. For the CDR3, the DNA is TGTGCCAGCAGCTCCTCGGGACACGAGCAGTACTTC. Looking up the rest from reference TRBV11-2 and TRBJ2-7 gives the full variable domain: EAGVAQSPRYKIIEKRQSVAFWCNPISGHATLYWYQQILGQGPKLLIQFQNNGVVDDSQLPKDRFSAERLKGVDSTLKIQPAKLEDSAVYLCASSSSGHEQYFGPGTRLTVT.

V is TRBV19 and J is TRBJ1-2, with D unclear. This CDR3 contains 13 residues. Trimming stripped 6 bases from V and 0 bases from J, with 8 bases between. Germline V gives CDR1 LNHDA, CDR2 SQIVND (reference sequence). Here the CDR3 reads CASRRESNYGYTF. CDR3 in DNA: TGTGCCAGTAGGCGGGAATCTAACTATGGCTACACCTTC.

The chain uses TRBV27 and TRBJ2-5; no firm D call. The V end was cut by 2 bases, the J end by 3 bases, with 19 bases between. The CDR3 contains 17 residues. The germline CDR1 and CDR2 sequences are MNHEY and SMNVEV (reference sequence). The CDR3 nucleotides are TGTGCCAGCAGTTTAGTGGGAACGTGGGGTCCTAAAGAGACCCAGTACTTC. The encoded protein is CASSLVGTWGPKETQYF.

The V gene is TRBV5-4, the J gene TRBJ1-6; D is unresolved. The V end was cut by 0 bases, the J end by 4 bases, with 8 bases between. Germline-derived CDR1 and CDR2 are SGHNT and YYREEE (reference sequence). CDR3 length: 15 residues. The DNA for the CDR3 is TGTGCCAGCAGCTTGGACGTCAGTTATAATTCACCCCTCCACTTT. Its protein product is CASSLDVSYNSPLHF.

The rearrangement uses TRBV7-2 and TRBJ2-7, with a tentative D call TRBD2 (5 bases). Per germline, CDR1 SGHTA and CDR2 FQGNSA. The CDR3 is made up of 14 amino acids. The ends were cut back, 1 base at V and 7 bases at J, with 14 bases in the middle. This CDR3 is CASSLGGRPREQYF. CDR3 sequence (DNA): TGTGCCAGCAGCTTAGGAGGGAGACCGAGGGAGCAGTACTTC. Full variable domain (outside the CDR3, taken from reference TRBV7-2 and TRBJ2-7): GAGVSQSPSNKVTEKGKDVELRCDPISGHTALYWYRQSLGQGLEFLIYFQGNSAPDKSGLPSDRFSAERTGGSVSTLTIQRTQQEDSAVYLCASSLGGRPREQYFGPGTRLTVT.

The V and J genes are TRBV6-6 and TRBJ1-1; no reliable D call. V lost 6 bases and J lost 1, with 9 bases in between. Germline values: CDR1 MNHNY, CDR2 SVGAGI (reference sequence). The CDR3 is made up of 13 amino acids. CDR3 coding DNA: TGTGCCAGCAGATCCCAGGAGAACACTGAAGCTTTCTTT. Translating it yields CASRSQENTEAFF.

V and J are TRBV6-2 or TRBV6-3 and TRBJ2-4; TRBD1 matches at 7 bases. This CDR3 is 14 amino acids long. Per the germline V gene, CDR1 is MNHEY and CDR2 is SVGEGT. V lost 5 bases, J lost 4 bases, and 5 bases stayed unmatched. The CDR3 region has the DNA TGTGCCAGCAGTACCGGGACAGAGAAAAACATTCAGTACTTC. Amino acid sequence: CASSTGTEKNIQYF.

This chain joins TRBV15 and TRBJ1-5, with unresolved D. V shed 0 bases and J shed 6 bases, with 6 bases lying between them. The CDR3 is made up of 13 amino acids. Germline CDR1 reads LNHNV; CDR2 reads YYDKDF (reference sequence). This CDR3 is CATSRERSQPQHF. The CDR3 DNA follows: TGTGCCACCAGCAGAGAAAGGTCTCAGCCCCAGCATTTT.

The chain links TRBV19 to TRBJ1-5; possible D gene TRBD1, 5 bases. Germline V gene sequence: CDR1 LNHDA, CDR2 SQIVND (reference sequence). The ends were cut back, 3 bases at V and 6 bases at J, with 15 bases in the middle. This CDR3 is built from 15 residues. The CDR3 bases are TGTGCCAGTAGTATTCAAGGGGCGAGGAGTCAGCCCCAGCATTTT. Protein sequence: CASSIQGARSQPQHF. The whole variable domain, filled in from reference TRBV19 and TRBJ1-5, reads DGGITQSPKYLFRKEGQNVTLSCEQNLNHDAMYWYRQDPGQGLRLIYYSQIVNDFQKGDIAEGYSVSREKKESFPLTVTSAQKNPTAFYLCASSIQGARSQPQHFGDGTRLSIL.

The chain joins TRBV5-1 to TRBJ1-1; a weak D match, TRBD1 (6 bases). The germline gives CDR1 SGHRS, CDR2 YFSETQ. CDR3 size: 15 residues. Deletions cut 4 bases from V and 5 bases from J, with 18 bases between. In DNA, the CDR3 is TGCGCCAGCAGCGCCAGCCAGGGGAGTGTTACTGAAGCTTTCTTT. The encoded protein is CASSASQGSVTEAFF.

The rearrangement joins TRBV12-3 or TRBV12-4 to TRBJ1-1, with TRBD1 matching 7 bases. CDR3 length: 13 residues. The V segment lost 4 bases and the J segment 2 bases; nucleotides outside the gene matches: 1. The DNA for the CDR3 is TGTGCCAGCAGTTGGACAGGAAACACTGAAGCTTTCTTT. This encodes CASSWTGNTEAFF.

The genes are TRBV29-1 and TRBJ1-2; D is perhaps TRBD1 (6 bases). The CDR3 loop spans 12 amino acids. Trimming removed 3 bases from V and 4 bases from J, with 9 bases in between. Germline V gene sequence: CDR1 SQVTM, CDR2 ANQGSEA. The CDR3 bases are TGCAGCGTTGATGCAGGGGTCTATGGCTACACCTTC. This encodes CSVDAGVYGYTF.

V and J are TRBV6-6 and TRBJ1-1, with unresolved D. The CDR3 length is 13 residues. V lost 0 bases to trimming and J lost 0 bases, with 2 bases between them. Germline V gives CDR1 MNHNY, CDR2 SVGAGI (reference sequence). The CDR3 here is CASSYSMNTEAFF. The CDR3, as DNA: TGTGCCAGCAGTTACTCAATGAACACTGAAGCTTTCTTT.

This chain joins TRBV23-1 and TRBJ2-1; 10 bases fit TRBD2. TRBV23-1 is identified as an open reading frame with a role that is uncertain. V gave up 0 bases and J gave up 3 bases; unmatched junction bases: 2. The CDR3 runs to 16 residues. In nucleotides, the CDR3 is TGCGCCAGCAGTCAATCTCTAGCGGGGGACTACAATGAGCAGTTCTTC. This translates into CASSQSLAGDYNEQFF.

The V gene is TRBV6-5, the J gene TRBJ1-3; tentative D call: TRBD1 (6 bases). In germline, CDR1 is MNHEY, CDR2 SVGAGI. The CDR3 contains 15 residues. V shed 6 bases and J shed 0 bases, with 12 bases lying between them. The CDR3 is CASSPDRTSGNTIYF. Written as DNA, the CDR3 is TGTGCCAGCAGCCCAGACAGGACCTCTGGAAACACCATATATTTT.

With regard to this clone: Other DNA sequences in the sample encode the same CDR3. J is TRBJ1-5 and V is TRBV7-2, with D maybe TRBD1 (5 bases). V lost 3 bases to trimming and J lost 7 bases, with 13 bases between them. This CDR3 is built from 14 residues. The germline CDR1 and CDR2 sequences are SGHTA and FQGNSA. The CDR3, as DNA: TGTGCCAGCAGCTTGGGACGGGGTGGGCAGCCCCAGCATTTT. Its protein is CASSLGRGGQPQHF.

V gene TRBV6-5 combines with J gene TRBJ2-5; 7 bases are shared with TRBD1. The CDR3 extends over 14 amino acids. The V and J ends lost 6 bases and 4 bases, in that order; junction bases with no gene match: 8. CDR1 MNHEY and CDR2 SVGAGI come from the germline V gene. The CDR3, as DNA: TGTGCCAGCAGGAAGGCACAGGGGCCAGAGACCCAGTACTTC. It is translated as CASRKAQGPETQYF.

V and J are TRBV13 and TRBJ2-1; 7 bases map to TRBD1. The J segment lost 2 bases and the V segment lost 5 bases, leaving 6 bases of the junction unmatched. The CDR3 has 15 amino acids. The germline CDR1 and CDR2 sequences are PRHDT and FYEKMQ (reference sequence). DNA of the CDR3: TGTGCCAGCAGCCACAGGGGCCTGACCTACAATGAGCAGTTCTTC. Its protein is CASSHRGLTYNEQFF.

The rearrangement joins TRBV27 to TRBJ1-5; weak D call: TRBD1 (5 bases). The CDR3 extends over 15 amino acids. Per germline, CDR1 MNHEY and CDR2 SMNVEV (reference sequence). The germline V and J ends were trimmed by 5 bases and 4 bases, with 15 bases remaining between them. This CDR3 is CASSKWAEGNQPQHF. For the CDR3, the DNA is TGTGCCAGCAGTAAATGGGCAGAGGGGAATCAGCCCCAGCATTTT.

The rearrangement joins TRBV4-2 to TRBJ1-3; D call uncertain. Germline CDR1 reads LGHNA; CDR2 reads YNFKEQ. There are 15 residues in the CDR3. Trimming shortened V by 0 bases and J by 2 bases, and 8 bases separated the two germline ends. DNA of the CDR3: TGTGCCAGCAGCCAAGATCTAGGGCCTGGAAACACCATATATTTT. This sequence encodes CASSQDLGPGNTIYF.

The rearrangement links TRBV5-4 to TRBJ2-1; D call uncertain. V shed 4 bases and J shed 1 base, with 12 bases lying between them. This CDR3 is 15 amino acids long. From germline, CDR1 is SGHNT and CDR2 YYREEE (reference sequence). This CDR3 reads CASSARLVSYNEQFF. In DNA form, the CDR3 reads TGTGCCAGCAGCGCCCGTTTGGTGTCCTACAATGAGCAGTTCTTC. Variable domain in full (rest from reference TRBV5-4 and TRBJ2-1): ETGVTQSPTHLIKTRGQQVTLRCSSQSGHNTVSWYQQALGQGPQFIFQYYREEENGRGNFPPRFSGLQFPNYSSELNVNALELDDSALYLCASSARLVSYNEQFFGPGTRLTVL.

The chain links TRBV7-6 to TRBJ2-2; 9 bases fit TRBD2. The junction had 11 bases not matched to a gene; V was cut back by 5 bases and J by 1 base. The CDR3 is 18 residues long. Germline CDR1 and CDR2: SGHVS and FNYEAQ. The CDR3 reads CASSPRGGAGGNTGELFF. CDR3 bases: TGTGCCAGCAGCCCCCGAGGAGGAGCGGGGGGGAACACCGGGGAGCTGTTTTTT.

The DNA for the CDR3 is TGCGCCAGCAGCCGGACAGGGGAAGGCTACACCTTC. Translated: CASSRTGEGYTF. The rearrangement joins TRBV4-1 to TRBJ1-2; 9 bases are shared with TRBD1. Germline loops: CDR1 MGHRA, CDR2 YSYEKL. The V and J ends lost 4 bases and 8 bases, in that order; junction bases with no gene match: 2. This CDR3 has 12 residues.

The CDR3 sequence is CASSYDSIVNEQFF. In DNA, the CDR3 is TGTGCCAGCAGTTATGACAGTATAGTCAATGAGCAGTTCTTC. This chain joins TRBV7-2 and TRBJ2-1, with D perhaps TRBD1 (5 bases). Germline V CDR1 and CDR2: SGHTA, FQGNSA. The CDR3 totals 14 residues. Deletions cut 6 bases from V and 6 bases from J, with 15 bases between. Full variable domain (outside the CDR3, taken from reference TRBV7-2 and TRBJ2-1): GAGVSQSPSNKVTEKGKDVELRCDPISGHTALYWYRQSLGQGLEFLIYFQGNSAPDKSGLPSDRFSAERTGGSVSTLTIQRTQQEDSAVYLCASSYDSIVNEQFFGPGTRLTVL.